One sample yielded the 10 T cell receptor beta chains listed below, sequenced in a study of blood T cell repertoires in COVID-19. Method: immunoSEQ multiplex PCR; TCRdb's copy keeps in-frame clones and lacks some. The sample carries under 30,000 clones, more than 75% recorded once. The sample taken for sequencing was peripheral blood. These receptors originate from a woman aged 70-85 years with acute or convalescent COVID-19.

The chain carries TRBV7-9 and TRBJ2-3; TRBD1 agrees at 8 bases. The ends lost 1 base at V and 5 bases at J; junction bases unmatched: 5. The CDR3 sequence is 15 residues long. Germline CDR1 and CDR2: SEHNR and FQNEAQ (reference sequence). The CDR3 protein is CASSLVGQGGDTQYF. As DNA, the CDR3 is TGTGCCAGCAGCTTAGTTGGACAGGGAGGAGATACGCAGTATTTT.

This sequence joins TRBV4-3 and TRBJ1-5; the D is unclear. CDR1 and CDR2 (germline): LGHNA, YSLEER. V was trimmed by 4 bases and J by 1 base, leaving 11 bases between them. CDR3 size: 15 residues. For the CDR3, the DNA is TGCGCCAGCAGCCCCCTCTTTAGAAGCAATCAGCCCCAGCATTTT. Encoded protein: CASSPLFRSNQPQHF.

This clone was picked up one time. The chain couples TRBV1 to TRBJ2-3; the D call in the table, TRBD2, was not verified against the DNA. TRBV1 is deemed a pseudogene. The CDR3 sequence is 17 residues long. The CDR3 spells CTSSQDRLAGVSDTQYF. CDR3 DNA sequence: TGCACCAGCAGCCAAGATCGACTAGCGGGAGTTTCAGATACGCAGTATTTT.

The chain carries TRBV28 and TRBJ2-7, with 12 nucleotides matching TRBD2. Germline CDR1 reads MDHEN; CDR2 reads SYDVKM. The CDR3 loop spans 14 amino acids. J was trimmed by 5 bases and V by 6 bases; bases with no gene match: 5. CDR3 residues: CASSLTSGRNEQYF. In DNA form, the CDR3 reads TGTGCCAGCAGCCTGACTAGCGGGAGAAACGAGCAGTACTTC.

This chain uses TRBV6-1 with TRBJ1-6; TRBD1 aligns across 9 bases. This CDR3 is built from 15 residues. Trimming cost V 8 bases and J 0 bases; bases outside gene matches: 2. Germline-derived CDR1 and CDR2 are MNHNS and SASEGT. This CDR3 is CASGTGSSYNSPLHF. The CDR3 nucleotides are TGTGCCAGCGGGACAGGGAGCTCCTATAATTCACCCCTCCACTTT.

The chain joins TRBV30 to TRBJ2-7, with 9 bases lining up with TRBD2. CDR3 size: 14 residues. Germline V gene sequence: CDR1 GTSNPN, CDR2 SVGIG (reference sequence). V shed 1 base, J shed 4 bases, and the junction held 5 bases outside the gene matches. The CDR3 spells CAWSGSGSTYEQYF. CDR3 DNA sequence: TGTGCCTGGAGTGGTAGCGGGAGTACGTACGAGCAGTACTTC.

This chain connects TRBV5-1 to TRBJ2-7, with TRBD2 identical over 8 bases. The CDR3 is 15 amino acids. Germline V gene data show CDR1 as SGHRS and CDR2 as YFSETQ. J gave up 6 bases and V 0 bases, and 8 bases lay outside the gene matches. CDR3 DNA: TGCGCCAGCAGCTTGGAAGTAGCGGGGAACGGCGAGCAGTACTTC. Amino acids: CASSLEVAGNGEQYF.

This clone has just one count. This sequence joins TRBV7-3 and TRBJ2-1; perhaps TRBD2 as D (5 bases). The CDR3 spans 14 residues. Trimming removed 5 bases from V and 8 bases from J, with 16 bases in between. The germline CDR1 and CDR2 sequences are SGHTA and FQGTGA. In nucleotides, the CDR3 is TGTGCCAGCAGCCCCGGGCTATTCGGGGATGAGCAGTTCTTC. Amino acid sequence: CASSPGLFGDEQFF. Combining the CDR3 with reference TRBV7-3 and TRBJ2-1 gives the whole variable domain GAGVSQTPSNKVTEKGKYVELRCDPISGHTALYWYRQSLGQGPEFLIYFQGTGAADDSGLPNDRFFAVRPEGSVSTLKIQRTERGDSAVYLCASSPGLFGDEQFFGPGTRLTVL.

V and J are TRBV9 and TRBJ2-7; 8 bases are shared with TRBD2. The CDR3 length is 14 residues. The ends lost 4 bases at V and 3 bases at J; junction bases unmatched: 6. Germline lookup yields CDR1 SGDLS and CDR2 YYNGEE. CDR3 amino acids: CASSPGTSSYEQYF. In nucleotides, the CDR3 is TGTGCCAGCAGCCCAGGGACTAGTAGCTACGAGCAGTACTTC.

In its sample, this clone was seen a few times. V gene TRBV6-5 combines with J gene TRBJ1-1; D is unclear. The CDR3 is 12 amino acids. The V gene lost 3 bases and the J gene lost 4 bases, with 6 bases spanning the gap. Germline V gene lookup returns CDR1 MNHEY and CDR2 SVGAGI. CDR3 sequence (DNA): TGTGCCAGCAGTTATGGCGGCACTGAAGCTTTCTTT. Translation: CASSYGGTEAFF.